A single TCR beta chain is shown here with its context. With 4 bases removed from V and 6 bases from J, the gap between germline ends came to 13 bases. CDR1 and CDR2 from the germline V gene are SQVTM and ANQGSEA. There are 13 residues in the CDR3. The data originate from a study of blood T cell repertoires in COVID-19. Turning to the study itself: Sites across the United States, Italy and Spain contributed samples from acute and convalescent COVID-19. In each case, the material was cDNA or gDNA derived from T cells, B-cell-depleted T cells, or PBMCs.

The method was immunoSEQ multiplex PCR; TCRdb's version includes in-frame clones alone and lacks a portion of them. This table holds about 130,000 clones, about 84% found once. Sequencing used peripheral blood. The receptor comes from a woman aged 60-75 years with acute or convalescent COVID-19. The chain combines TRBV29-1 with TRBJ2-1; possible D gene TRBD1, 5 bases. The CDR3 sequence: CSVGNRSINEQFF. As DNA, the CDR3 is TGCAGCGTTGGGAACAGGAGCATCAATGAGCAGTTCTTC.